Detailed here is one TCR beta chain. The antigen is undetermined. This specimen comes from a study of memory CD4+ T cells and cytomegalovirus serostatus. Overall study results and limits: Median bootstrapped AUC for CMV status was approximately 0.95 originally, approximately 0.91 US-trained. About 40% of the roughly 150 known CMV-associated TCRbeta sequences appeared in CD4+ memory. The CMV-associated TCR signature appears largely within the CD4+ memory repertoire.

The V gene's germline CDR1 is SEHNR and CDR2 FQNEAQ (reference sequence). V was cut by 2 bases and J by 0 bases, with 14 bases left in between. CDR3 size: 17 residues. Assay: immunoSEQ multiplex PCR; the TCRdb copy retains only in-frame clones and omits some. The sample lists about 59,000 clones; approximately 78% were seen once. Single viable CD3+CD4+CD8-CD45RO+ cells were sorted as the memory CD4+ T cells. Sequences were obtained from memory CD4+ T cells from blood. This sequence joins TRBV7-9 and TRBJ2-1; possible D gene TRBD2, 6 bases. The sequence came from an adult in good health and CMV-seronegative. CDR3 loop: CASSLLAGQSSYNEQFF. For the CDR3, the DNA is TGTGCCAGCAGCTTACTCGCGGGGCAGAGCTCCTACAATGAGCAGTTCTTC.